This TCR beta chain stems from a study of cytomegalovirus exposure and HLA in healthy donors. The PCR employed 60 Vbeta primers together with 13 Jbeta primers. Assay: immunoSEQ multiplex PCR; the TCRdb copy retains only in-frame clones and omits some. This table holds around 120,000 clones, around 80% found once. Between the trimmed V and J ends, which lost 4 bases and 3 bases, there was a span of 14 bases. Germline V CDR1 and CDR2: SGHDT, YYEEEE. This CDR3 comprises 14 residues. This clonotype was obtained from a middle-aged woman in good health and CMV-seronegative. This rearrangement joins TRBV5-6 to TRBJ2-7; D is perhaps TRBD1 (6 bases). Material for sequencing was PBMCs. The CDR3 here is CASSPGRQDYEQYF. In DNA form, the CDR3 reads TGTGCCAGCAGCCCTGGGAGACAGGACTACGAGCAGTACTTC.